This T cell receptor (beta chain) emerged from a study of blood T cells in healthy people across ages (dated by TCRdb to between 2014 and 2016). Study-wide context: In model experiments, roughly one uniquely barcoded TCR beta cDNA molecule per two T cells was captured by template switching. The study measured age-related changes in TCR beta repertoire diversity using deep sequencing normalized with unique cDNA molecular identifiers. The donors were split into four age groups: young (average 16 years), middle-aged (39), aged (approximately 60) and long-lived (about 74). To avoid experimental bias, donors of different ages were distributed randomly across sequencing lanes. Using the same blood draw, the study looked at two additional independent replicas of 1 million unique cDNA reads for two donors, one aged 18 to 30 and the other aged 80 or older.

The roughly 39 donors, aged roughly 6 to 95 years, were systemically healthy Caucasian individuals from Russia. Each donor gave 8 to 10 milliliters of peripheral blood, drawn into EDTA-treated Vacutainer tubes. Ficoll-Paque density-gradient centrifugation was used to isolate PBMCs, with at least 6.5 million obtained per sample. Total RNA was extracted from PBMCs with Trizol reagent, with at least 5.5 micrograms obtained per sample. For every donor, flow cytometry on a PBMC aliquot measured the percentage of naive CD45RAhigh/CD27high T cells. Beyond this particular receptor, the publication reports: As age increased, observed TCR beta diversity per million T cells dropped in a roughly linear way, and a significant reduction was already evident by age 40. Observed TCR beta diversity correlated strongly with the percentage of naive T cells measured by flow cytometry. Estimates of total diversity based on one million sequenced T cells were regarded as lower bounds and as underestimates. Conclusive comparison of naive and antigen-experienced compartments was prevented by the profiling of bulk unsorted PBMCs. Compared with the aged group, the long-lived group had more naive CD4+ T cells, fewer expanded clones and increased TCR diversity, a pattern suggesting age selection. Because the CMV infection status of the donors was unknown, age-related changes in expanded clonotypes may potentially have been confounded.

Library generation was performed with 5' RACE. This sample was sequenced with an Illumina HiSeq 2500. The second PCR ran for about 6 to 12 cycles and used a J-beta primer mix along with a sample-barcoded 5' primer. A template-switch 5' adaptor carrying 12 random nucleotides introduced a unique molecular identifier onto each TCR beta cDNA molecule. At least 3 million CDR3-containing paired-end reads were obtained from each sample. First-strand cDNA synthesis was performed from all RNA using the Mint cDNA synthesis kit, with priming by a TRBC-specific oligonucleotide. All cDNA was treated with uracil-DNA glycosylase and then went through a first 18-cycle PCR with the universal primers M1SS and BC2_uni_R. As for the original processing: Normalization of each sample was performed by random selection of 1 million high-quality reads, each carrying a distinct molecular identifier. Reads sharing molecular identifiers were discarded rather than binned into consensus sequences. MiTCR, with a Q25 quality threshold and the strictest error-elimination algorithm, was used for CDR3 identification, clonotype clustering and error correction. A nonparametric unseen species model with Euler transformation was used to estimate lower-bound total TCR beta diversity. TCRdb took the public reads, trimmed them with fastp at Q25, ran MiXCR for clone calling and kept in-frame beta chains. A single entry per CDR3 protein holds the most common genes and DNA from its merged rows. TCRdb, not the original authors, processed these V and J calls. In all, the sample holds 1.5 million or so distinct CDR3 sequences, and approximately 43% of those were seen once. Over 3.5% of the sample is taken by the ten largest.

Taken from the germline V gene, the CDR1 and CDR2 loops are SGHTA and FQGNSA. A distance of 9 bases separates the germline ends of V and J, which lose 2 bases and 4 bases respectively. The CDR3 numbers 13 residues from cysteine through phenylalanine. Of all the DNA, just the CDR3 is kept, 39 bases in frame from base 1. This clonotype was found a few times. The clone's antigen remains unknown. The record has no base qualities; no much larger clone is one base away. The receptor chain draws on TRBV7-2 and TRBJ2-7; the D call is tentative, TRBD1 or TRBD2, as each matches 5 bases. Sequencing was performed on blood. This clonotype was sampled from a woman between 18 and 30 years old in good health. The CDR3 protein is CASSLMGRYEQYF. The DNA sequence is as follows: TGTGCCAGCAGCTTAATGGGACGGTACGAGCAGTACTTC. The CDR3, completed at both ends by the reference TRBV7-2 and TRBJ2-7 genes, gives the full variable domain GAGVSQSPSNKVTEKGKDVELRCDPISGHTALYWYRQSLGQGLEFLIYFQGNSAPDKSGLPSDRFSAERTGGSVSTLTIQRTQQEDSAVYLCASSLMGRYEQYFGPGTRLTVT.